This TCR beta chain was recorded in a study of beta chain features in type 1 diabetes. Study observations and caveats: In all four CD4+ subsets, TCRB CDR3 length was significantly, moderately reduced in type 1 diabetes.

Sorted cells reached over 95% purity in every population. The whole isolated RNA underwent reverse transcription, so sequencing captured expressed TCRB transcripts. Profiled with immunoSEQ multiplex PCR; TCRdb holds only in-frame clones, not every one. The top ten clones hold more than 0.09% of a sample with around 710,000 clones, around an eighth of them seen once. The V gene's germline CDR1 is LNHDA and CDR2 SQIVND (reference sequence). The CDR3 is made up of 12 amino acids. The V end lost 0 bases, the J end lost 3 bases, and 2 bases lay between the germline ends. This clone has just a few counts. Its antigen is currently unknown.

The sequenced sample was naive CD4+ T cells from blood. The TCR originated in a young man with type 1 diabetes. V usage is TRBV19 and J usage is TRBJ1-2; no clear D gene. DNA of the CDR3: TGTGCCAGTAGTATAGAATACTATGGCTACACCTTC. Translated: CASSIEYYGYTF.